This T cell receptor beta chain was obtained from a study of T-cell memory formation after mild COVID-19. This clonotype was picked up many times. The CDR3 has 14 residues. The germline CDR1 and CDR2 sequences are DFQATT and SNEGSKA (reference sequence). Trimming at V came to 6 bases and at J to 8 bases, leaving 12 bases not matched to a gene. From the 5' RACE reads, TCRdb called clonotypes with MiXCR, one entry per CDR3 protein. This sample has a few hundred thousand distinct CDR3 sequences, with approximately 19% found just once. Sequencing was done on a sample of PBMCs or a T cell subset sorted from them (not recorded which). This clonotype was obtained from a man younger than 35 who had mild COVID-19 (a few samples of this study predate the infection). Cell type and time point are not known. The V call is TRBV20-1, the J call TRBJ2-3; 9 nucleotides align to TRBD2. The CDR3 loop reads CSASRGLASVTQYF. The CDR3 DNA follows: TGCAGTGCCTCCCGGGGACTAGCTTCTGTTACGCAGTATTTT.